This T cell receptor (beta chain) was captured by sequencing in a study of CD8 T cells in ankylosing spondylitis. Per germline, CDR1 DFQATT and CDR2 SNEGSKA (reference sequence). V was cut by 6 bases and J by 4 bases, with 19 bases left in between. This CDR3 is 15 amino acids long. There are many counts of this clonotype. Its antigen remains unknown. Study-level findings and limits: The authors reported significant enrichment of disease-linked clones in matched ankylosing spondylitis synovial fluid. In ankylosing spondylitis blood, a motif of seven to nine highly homologous TCR beta variants appeared characteristic.

TCRdb analysed the 5' RACE reads with MiXCR anew, one entry per CDR3 protein. The top ten clones hold about 10% of a sample with 25,000 to 35,000 distinct CDR3 sequences, about 6.8% of them seen once. Specimen: blood, either unsorted or a sorted T cell fraction (not recorded which). The origin of this receptor is a male donor with ankylosing spondylitis or in good health (not recorded which). This chain links TRBV20-1 with TRBJ1-5; possible D gene TRBD1, 5 bases. CDR3 nucleotides: TGCAGTGCCGCCCCCCGGGGACTCCTGAATCAGCCCCAGCATTTT. It translates to CSAAPRGLLNQPQHF.